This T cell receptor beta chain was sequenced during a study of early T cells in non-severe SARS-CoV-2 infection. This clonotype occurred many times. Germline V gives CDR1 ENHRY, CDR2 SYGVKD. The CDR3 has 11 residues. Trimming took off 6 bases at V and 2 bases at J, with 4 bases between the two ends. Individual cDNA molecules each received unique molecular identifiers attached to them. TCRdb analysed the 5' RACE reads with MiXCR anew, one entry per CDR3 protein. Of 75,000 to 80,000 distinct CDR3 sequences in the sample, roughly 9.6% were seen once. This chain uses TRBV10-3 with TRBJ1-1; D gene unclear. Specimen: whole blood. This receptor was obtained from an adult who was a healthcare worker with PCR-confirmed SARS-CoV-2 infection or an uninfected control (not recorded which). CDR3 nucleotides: TGTGCCATCAGGGATAACACTGAAGCTTTCTTT. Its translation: CAIRDNTEAFF.